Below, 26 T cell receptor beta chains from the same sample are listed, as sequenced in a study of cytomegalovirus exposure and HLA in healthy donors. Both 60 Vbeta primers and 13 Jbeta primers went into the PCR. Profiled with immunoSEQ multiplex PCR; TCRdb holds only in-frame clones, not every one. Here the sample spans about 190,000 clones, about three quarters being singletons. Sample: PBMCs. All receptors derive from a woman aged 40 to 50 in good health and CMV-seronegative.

The chain's CDR3 is CASSFTSGTSYEQYF. The DNA of the CDR3 is TGTGCCAGCAGCTTTACTAGCGGGACCTCCTACGAGCAGTACTTC. J is TRBJ2-7 and V is TRBV5-4, with 10 bases that match TRBD2. The CDR3 runs 15 residues. V lost 2 bases to trimming and J lost 0 bases; unmatched junction nucleotides: 2. The germline V gene has CDR1 SGHNT and CDR2 YYREEE (reference sequence). Complete variable domain (other parts from reference TRBV5-4 and TRBJ2-7): ETGVTQSPTHLIKTRGQQVTLRCSSQSGHNTVSWYQQALGQGPQFIFQYYREEENGRGNFPPRFSGLQFPNYSSELNVNALELDDSALYLCASSFTSGTSYEQYFGPGTRLTVT.

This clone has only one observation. CDR3 in amino acids: CASSQEGARKKGNVDEKLFF. The CDR3 nucleotides read TGCGCCAGCAGCCAAGAGGGGGCGCGGAAGAAAGGGAACGTGGATGAAAAACTGTTTTTT. The gene calls are TRBV10-1 and TRBJ1-4, with 7 bases matching TRBD1. The junction had 25 bases not matched to a gene; V was cut back by 6 bases and J by 6 bases. Germline V lookup: CDR1 WNHNN, CDR2 SYGVQD (reference sequence). The CDR3 length is 20 residues.

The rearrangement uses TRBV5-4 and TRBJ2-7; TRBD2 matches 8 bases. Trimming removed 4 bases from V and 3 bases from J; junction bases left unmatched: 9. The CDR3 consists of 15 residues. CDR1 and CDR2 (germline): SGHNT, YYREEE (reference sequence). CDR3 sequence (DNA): TGTGCCAGCAGCCGGTCAGGGGCGGGAGGCTACGAGCAGTACTTC. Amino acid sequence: CASSRSGAGGYEQYF.

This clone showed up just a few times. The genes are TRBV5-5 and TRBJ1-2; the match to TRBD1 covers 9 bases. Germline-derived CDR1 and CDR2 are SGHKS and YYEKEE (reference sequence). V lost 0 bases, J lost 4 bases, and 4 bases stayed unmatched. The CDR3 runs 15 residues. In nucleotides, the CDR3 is TGTGCCAGCAGCTTGGAAGTGACAGGGGGCTATGGCTACACCTTC. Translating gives CASSLEVTGGYGYTF.

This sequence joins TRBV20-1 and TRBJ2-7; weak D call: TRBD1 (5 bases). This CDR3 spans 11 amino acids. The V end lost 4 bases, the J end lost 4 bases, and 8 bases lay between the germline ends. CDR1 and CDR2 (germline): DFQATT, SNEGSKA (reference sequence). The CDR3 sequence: CSAKRGYEQYF. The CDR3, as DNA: TGCAGTGCTAAAAGGGGTTACGAGCAGTACTTC.

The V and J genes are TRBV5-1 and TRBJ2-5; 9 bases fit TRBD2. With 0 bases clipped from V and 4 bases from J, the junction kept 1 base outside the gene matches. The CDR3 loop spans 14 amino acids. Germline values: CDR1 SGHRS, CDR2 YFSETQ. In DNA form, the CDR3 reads TGCGCCAGCAGCTTGGCTAGCGGGGCAGAGACCCAGTACTTC. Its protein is CASSLASGAETQYF.

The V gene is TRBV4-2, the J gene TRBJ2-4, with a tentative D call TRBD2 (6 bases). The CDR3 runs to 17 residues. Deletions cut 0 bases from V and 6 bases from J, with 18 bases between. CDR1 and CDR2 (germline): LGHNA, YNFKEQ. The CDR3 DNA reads TGTGCCAGCAGCCAAGAGGGGCTGGGGTCGGGGGTAAACATTCAGTACTTC. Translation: CASSQEGLGSGVNIQYF.

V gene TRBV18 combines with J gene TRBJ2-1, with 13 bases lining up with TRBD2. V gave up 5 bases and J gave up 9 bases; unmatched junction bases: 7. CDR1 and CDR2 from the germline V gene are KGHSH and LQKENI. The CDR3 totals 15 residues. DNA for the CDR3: TGTGCCAGCTCAGCCACGGGACTAGCGGGAACTGAGCAGTTCTTC. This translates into CASSATGLAGTEQFF.

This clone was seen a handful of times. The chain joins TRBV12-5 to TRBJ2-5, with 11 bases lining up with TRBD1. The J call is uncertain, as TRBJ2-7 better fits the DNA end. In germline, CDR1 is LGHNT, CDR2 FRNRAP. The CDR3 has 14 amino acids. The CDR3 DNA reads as TGTGCTAGTGGCCCGGGACAGGGGGCCTACGAGCAGTACTTC. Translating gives CASGPGQGAYEQYF.

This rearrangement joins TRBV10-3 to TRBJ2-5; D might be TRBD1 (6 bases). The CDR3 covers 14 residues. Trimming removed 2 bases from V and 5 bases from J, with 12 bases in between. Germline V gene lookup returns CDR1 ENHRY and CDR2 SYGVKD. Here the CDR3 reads CAISEPGTLETQYF. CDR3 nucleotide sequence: TGTGCCATCAGTGAGCCCGGGACATTGGAGACCCAGTACTTC.

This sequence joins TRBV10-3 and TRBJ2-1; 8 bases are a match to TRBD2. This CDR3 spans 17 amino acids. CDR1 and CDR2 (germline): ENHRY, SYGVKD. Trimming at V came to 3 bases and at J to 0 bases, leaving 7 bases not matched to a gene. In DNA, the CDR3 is TGTGCCATCAGTGATATTGCGGGAGGTAACTCCTACAATGAGCAGTTCTTC. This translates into CAISDIAGGNSYNEQFF.

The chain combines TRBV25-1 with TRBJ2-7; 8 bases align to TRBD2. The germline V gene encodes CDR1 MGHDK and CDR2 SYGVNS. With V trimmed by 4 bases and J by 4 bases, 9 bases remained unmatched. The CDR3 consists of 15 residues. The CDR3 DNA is TGTGCCAGCAGTGGCGGAACTAGCGGACGTTACGAGCAGTACTTC. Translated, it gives CASSGGTSGRYEQYF.

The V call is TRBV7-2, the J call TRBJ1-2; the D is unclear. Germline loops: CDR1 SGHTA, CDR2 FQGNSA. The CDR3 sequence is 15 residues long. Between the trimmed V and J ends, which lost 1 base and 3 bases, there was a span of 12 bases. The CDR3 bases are TGTGCCAGCAGCTTAGTACAGCCTACCTACTATGGCTACACCTTC. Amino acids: CASSLVQPTYYGYTF.

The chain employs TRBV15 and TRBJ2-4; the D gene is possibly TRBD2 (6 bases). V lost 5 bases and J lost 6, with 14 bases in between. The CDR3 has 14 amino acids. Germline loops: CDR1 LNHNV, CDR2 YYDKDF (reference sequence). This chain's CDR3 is CATSSWDSANIQYF. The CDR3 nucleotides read TGTGCCACCAGCTCATGGGACTCTGCAAACATTCAGTACTTC.

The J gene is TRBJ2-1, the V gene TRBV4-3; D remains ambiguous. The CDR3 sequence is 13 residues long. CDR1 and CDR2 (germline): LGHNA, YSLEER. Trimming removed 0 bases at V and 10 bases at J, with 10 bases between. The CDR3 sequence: CASSQDSMAEQFF. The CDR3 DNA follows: TGCGCCAGCAGCCAAGATAGCATGGCGGAGCAGTTCTTC.

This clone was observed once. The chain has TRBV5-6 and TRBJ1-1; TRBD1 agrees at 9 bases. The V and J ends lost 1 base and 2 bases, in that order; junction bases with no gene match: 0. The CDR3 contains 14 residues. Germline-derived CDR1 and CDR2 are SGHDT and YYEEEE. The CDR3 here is CASSLTGGNTEAFF. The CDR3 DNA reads TGTGCCAGCAGCTTGACAGGGGGCAACACTGAAGCTTTCTTT. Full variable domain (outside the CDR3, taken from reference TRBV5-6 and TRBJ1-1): DAGVTQSPTHLIKTRGQQVTLRCSPKSGHDTVSWYQQALGQGPQFIFQYYEEEERQRGNFPDRFSGHQFPNYSSELNVNALLLGDSALYLCASSLTGGNTEAFFGQGTRLTVV.

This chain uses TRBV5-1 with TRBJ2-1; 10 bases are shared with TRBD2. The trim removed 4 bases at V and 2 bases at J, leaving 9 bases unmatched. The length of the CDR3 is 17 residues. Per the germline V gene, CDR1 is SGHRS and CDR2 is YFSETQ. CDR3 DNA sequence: TGCGCCAGCAGCCCCCACCCAGGGACTAGCGCCTACAATGAGCAGTTCTTC. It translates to CASSPHPGTSAYNEQFF.

The CDR3 sequence is CASSHNTGAGETQYF. The CDR3 DNA is TGCGCCAGCAGCCACAATACAGGGGCGGGAGAGACCCAGTACTTC. The rearrangement joins TRBV4-3 to TRBJ2-5; 7 bases match TRBD1. Germline V lookup: CDR1 LGHNA, CDR2 YSLEER. V lost 3 bases and J lost 4; bases outside the gene matches: 8. The CDR3 is 15 residues long.

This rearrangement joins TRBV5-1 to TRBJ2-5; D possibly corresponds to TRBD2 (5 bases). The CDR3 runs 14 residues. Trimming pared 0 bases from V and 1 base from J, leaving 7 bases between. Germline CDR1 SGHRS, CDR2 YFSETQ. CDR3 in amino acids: CASSLVGVQETQYF. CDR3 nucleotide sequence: TGCGCCAGCAGCTTGGTCGGGGTCCAAGAGACCCAGTACTTC.

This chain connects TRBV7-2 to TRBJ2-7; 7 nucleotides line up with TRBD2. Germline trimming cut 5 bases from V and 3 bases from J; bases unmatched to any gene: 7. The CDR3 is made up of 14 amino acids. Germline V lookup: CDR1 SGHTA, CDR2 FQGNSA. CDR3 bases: TGTGCCAGCAGCCTGGCCGGCGGGGGCTACGAGCAGTACTTC. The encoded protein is CASSLAGGGYEQYF.

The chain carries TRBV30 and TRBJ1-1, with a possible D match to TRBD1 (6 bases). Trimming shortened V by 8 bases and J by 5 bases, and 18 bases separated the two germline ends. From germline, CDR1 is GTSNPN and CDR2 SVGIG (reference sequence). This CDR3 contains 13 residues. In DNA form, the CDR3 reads TGTGCCAGGCGAGGACTTACAGGGACTGAAGCTTTCTTT. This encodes CARRGLTGTEAFF.

CDR3 loop: CASASSASYEQYV. The DNA of the CDR3 is TGTGCCAGCGCCTCTAGCGCCTCCTACGAGCAGTACGTC. V and J are TRBV7-8 and TRBJ2-7, with D possibly TRBD2 on 6 matching bases. The CDR3 is made up of 13 amino acids. The V and J ends lost 8 bases and 0 bases respectively, with 11 bases between them. From germline, CDR1 is SGHVS and CDR2 FQNEAQ.

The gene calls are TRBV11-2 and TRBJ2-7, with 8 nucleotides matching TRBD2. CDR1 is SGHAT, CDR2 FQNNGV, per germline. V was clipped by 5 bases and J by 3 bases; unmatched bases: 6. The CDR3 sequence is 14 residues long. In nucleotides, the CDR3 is TGTGCCAGCAGCCGAGGGGGACTAGACTACGAGCAGTACTTC. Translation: CASSRGGLDYEQYF.

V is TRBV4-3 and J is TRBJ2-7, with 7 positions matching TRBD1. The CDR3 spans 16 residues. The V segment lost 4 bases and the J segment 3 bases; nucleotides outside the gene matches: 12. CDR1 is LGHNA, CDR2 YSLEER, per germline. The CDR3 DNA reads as TGCGCCAGCAGCCCAGGGGTGGGGGCAGGGGGCTACGAGCAGTACTTC. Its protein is CASSPGVGAGGYEQYF.

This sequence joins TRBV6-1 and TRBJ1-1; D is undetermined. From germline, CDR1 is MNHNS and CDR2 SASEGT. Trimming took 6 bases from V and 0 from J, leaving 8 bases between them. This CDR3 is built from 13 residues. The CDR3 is CASRLELNTEAFF. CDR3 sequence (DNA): TGTGCCAGCAGGCTGGAGTTGAACACTGAAGCTTTCTTT.

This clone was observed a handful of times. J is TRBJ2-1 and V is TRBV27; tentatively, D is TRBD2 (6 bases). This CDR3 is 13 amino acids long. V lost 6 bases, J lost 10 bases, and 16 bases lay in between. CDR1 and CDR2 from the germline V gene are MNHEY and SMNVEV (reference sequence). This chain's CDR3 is CASSGTSRLEQFF. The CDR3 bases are TGTGCCAGCAGCGGGACTTCCCGATTGGAGCAGTTCTTC.